Listed here is a single T cell receptor beta chain. Which antigen it targets is not known. Base-call qualities are not available, and no considerably larger clone is one nucleotide away. TCR beta CDR3 regions were sequenced from DNA using the immunoSEQ Assay. As for how the authors treated the data: T cell density was computed as TCR beta template counts normalized to usable DNA estimated by amplifying housekeeping genes. Using the preseqR package, richness was estimated by extrapolating to 120,000 templates for tissue samples and 400,000 templates for PBMC samples. Clonality was taken to be one minus Pielou's evenness. Tissue-enriched TCRs were identified by differential abundance testing using productive amino-acid clonotypes, minimum total count 5 and alpha 0.1. The Jaccard Index and the Morisita Overlap Index were used to quantify repertoire overlap between compartments. GLIPH clustered TCR beta CDR3s with public tetramer-defined viral CDR3s; viral motifs required at least three viral sequences plus V-gene enrichment. TCRdb took this table from immuneACCESS and kept in-frame rearrangements with V and J called. Such tables lack part of the clones; where checked against another copy, unresolved V genes explain under half of the gap, and the rest is unexplained. That table supplies the V and J calls and clone size; D and trimming were determined from the DNA. The sample yields more than 12,000 clones; 65% to 85% were counted once. The ten biggest clones cover approximately 4.2% of the sample.

V is reduced by 0 bases and J by 1 base, leaving a spacing of 0 bases between them. Inclusive of the bounding cysteine and phenylalanine, the CDR3 is 12 residues long. The kept DNA is CDR3 alone, 36 bases in frame from the first base. Based on the germline V gene (reference sequence), the CDR1 and CDR2 sequences are MNHNY and SVGAGI. This sample is part of a study of T cells in localized non-small cell lung cancer (dated by TCRdb to about 2020). Broadly, across the study: T cell repertoires of approximately 250 early-stage NSCLC patients were analyzed, with tumors being compared against uninvolved tumor-adjacent lungs. The cohort consisted of approximately 240 treatment-naive NSCLC patients whose localized lung tumors had been resected. A mean age of approximately 66 years was recorded for the NSCLC patients, of whom 129 were male and more than 85 were female. Study-wide conclusions, independent of this receptor: Higher blood T cell density associated with longer overall survival, while higher adjacent-lung clonality associated with shorter survival. Because multi-region sequencing of the tumors was not done, intratumor heterogeneity could not be ruled out. The highest T cell clonality was observed in uninvolved tumor-adjacent lung, where clonality exceeded that of tumor, suggesting that antigenic responses were more focused in uninvolved tumor-adjacent lung. A median of roughly 50 of the top 100 tumor clones turned up in the paired uninvolved adjacent lung, and 28 of those clones also ranked among the top 100 of that same adjacent lung. Because the study design was exploratory, TCR variables were selected using unadjusted p-values without false-discovery rate correction.

At diagnosis, peripheral blood, uninvolved tumor-adjacent lung and tumor were collected and stored as a combination of fresh-frozen and FFPE material. For TCR repertoire profiling, blood samples were analyzed as peripheral blood mononuclear cells. The V and J segments used are TRBV6-6 and TRBJ1-1; there is no confident call for the D gene. This receptor was obtained from a female donor of 60 years or more with stage I squamous cell lung carcinoma. The input for sequencing was peripheral blood, taken before any cancer treatment. The DNA sequence is as follows: TGTGCCAGCAGTTACTCGAACACTGAAGCTTTCTTT. This codes for CASSYSNTEAFF.